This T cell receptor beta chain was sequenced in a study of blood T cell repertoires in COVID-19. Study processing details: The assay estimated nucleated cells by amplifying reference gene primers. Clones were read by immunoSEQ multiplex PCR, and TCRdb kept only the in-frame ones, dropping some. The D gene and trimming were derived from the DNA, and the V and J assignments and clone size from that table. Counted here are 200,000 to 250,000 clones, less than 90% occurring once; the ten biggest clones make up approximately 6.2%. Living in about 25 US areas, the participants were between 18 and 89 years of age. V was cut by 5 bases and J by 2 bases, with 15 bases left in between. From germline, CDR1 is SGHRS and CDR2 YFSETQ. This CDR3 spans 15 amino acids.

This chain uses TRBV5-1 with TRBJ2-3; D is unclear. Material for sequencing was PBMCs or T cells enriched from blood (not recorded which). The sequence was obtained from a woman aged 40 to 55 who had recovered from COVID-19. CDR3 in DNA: TGCGCCAGCAGACTAACCGGGTCCCCCACAGATACGCAGTATTTT. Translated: CASRLTGSPTDTQYF.